Presented here are 30 T cell receptor beta chains from one specimen sequenced in a study of patients and donors after allogeneic stem cell transplantation. TCRdb analysed the RT-PCR reads with MiXCR anew, one entry per CDR3 protein. Counted here are more than 150,000 distinct CDR3 sequences, about 24% occurring once; the ten biggest clones make up roughly 27%. Sequenced input: blood, either unsorted or a sorted T cell fraction (not recorded which). The receptor source for this set is a human donor who was either an allogeneic HSCT recipient or a stem cell or donor lymphocyte infusion donor (not recorded which). It is not recorded whose cells these are; they may come from a transplant donor.

This clonotype was found a few times. The chain uses TRBV7-2 and TRBJ2-1; D is unclear. This CDR3 has 17 residues. The germline V gene encodes CDR1 SGHTA and CDR2 FQGNSA. V was cut by 2 bases and J by 1 base, with 15 bases left in between. CDR3 amino acids: CASSLFSHKLSYNEQFF. The CDR3 DNA reads as TGTGCCAGCAGCTTATTCTCCCATAAGTTGTCCTACAATGAGCAGTTCTTC.

This chain uses TRBV4-3 with TRBJ2-3; no clear D. V lost 3 bases and J lost 2, with 9 bases in between. From germline, CDR1 is LGHNA and CDR2 YSLEER. The CDR3 contains 14 residues. CDR3 residues: CASSQAGTTDTQYF. CDR3 sequence (DNA): TGCGCCAGCAGCCAGGCCGGAACCACAGATACGCAGTATTTT.

This sequence joins TRBV7-9 and TRBJ2-7; D unclear. CDR1 and CDR2 from the germline V gene are SEHNR and FQNEAQ (reference sequence). This CDR3 has 13 residues. The V gene lost 5 bases and the J gene lost 4 bases, with 12 bases spanning the gap. CDR3 residues: CASSPARTYEQYF. The CDR3 nucleotides are TGTGCCAGCAGCCCGGCCCGAACTTACGAGCAGTACTTC.

This clonotype showed up many times. The chain links TRBV12-3 or TRBV12-4 to TRBJ1-2, with D possibly TRBD1 on 6 matching bases. This CDR3 contains 11 residues. With 8 bases removed from V and 5 bases from J, the gap between germline ends came to 9 bases. Here the CDR3 reads CASLRGYGYTF. The CDR3 bases are TGTGCCAGCCTAAGGGGGTATGGCTACACCTTC.

Only a few counts were recorded for this clonotype. The rearrangement links TRBV4-2 to TRBJ1-5; D is undetermined. Germline CDR1 reads LGHNA; CDR2 reads YNFKEQ. This CDR3 comprises 16 residues. The germline V and J ends were trimmed by 0 bases and 6 bases, with 15 bases remaining between them. The CDR3 spells CASSQDGAGLSQPQHF. The CDR3 DNA sequence: TGTGCCAGCAGCCAAGATGGAGCGGGATTAAGTCAGCCCCAGCATTTT.

V gene TRBV20-1 combines with J gene TRBJ1-5; TRBD1 agrees at 9 bases. V was pared by 5 bases and J by 6 bases, with 5 bases of the junction left unmatched. The germline CDR1 and CDR2 sequences are DFQATT and SNEGSKA (reference sequence). This CDR3 has 13 residues. The CDR3 reads CSAEQGAGQPQHF. CDR3 sequence (DNA): TGCAGTGCTGAACAGGGGGCGGGTCAGCCCCAGCATTTT.

This clonotype was seen more than once but under ten times. The CDR3 sequence: CAANTDTEAFF. DNA for the CDR3: TGTGCGGCCAATACGGACACTGAAGCTTTCTTT. The rearrangement links TRBV10-3 to TRBJ1-1; unclear D gene. The CDR3 covers 11 residues. CDR1 and CDR2 (germline): ENHRY, SYGVKD.

This clonotype has a count of ten or more. This chain connects TRBV6-2 or TRBV6-3 to TRBJ1-1; D may be TRBD1 (6 bases). V lost 2 bases and J lost 0, with 13 bases in between. This CDR3 region has 16 residues. Germline assignment: CDR1 MNHEY and CDR2 SVGEGT. The CDR3 sequence: CASSYPGTIMNTEAFF. The CDR3 nucleotides are TGTGCCAGCAGTTACCCCGGGACAATCATGAACACTGAAGCTTTCTTT.

This clonotype was counted between two and nine times. The chain is built from TRBV20-1 and TRBJ2-7, with 7 bases that match TRBD2. The CDR3 contains 16 residues. The germline V gene encodes CDR1 DFQATT and CDR2 SNEGSKA (reference sequence). V was clipped by 0 bases and J by 3 bases; unmatched bases: 11. The CDR3 spells CSARDLSGVDGYEQYF. CDR3 DNA: TGCAGTGCTAGAGATCTAAGCGGGGTGGATGGCTACGAGCAGTACTTC.

The V gene is TRBV7-6, the J gene TRBJ1-1; D remains unclear. Germline loops: CDR1 SGHVS, CDR2 FNYEAQ. This CDR3 comprises 13 residues. The germline V and J ends were trimmed by 1 base and 6 bases, with 9 bases remaining between them. The CDR3 loop is CASSLGLASEAFF. Written as DNA, the CDR3 is TGTGCCAGCAGCTTAGGATTGGCCTCTGAAGCTTTCTTT.

This clonotype was counted only a few times. The chain joins TRBV5-1 to TRBJ1-1, with D possibly being TRBD1 (6 bases). This CDR3 is 13 amino acids long. Germline V lookup: CDR1 SGHRS, CDR2 YFSETQ. Trimming removed 8 bases from V and 4 bases from J, with 15 bases in between. The CDR3 here is CARWGPSATEAFF. In DNA form, the CDR3 reads TGCGCCAGATGGGGGCCCTCGGCCACTGAAGCTTTCTTT.

The sample holds a few counts of this clonotype. The rearrangement links TRBV19 to TRBJ2-5; D is unresolved. CDR3 size: 11 residues. The V gene's germline CDR1 is LNHDA and CDR2 SQIVND (reference sequence). V lost 4 bases, J lost 3 bases, and 3 bases lay in between. The CDR3 region has the DNA TGTGCCAGTAGTACAGAAGAGACCCAGTACTTC. Translation: CASSTEETQYF.

This chain connects TRBV6-2 or TRBV6-3 to TRBJ2-1; no definite D call. The germline gives CDR1 MNHEY, CDR2 SVGEGT. Trimming stripped 8 bases from V and 12 bases from J, with 17 bases between. CDR3 length: 12 residues. CDR3 loop: CASGIWSSGQFF. CDR3 coding DNA: TGTGCCAGCGGAATCTGGTCTTCTGGGCAGTTCTTC.

J is TRBJ2-7 and V is TRBV28; no reliable D call. V shed 5 bases and J shed 5 bases, with 19 bases lying between them. The germline V gene encodes CDR1 MDHEN and CDR2 SYDVKM. This CDR3 contains 15 residues. The CDR3 coding sequence is TGTGCCAGCAGTAATACACAGACCCCTTGGGACGAGCAGTACTTC. It is translated as CASSNTQTPWDEQYF.

Only a few counts were recorded for this clonotype. The J gene is TRBJ2-2, the V gene TRBV2; D is perhaps TRBD2 (6 bases). CDR1 SNHLY and CDR2 FYNNEI come from the germline V gene. V lost 4 bases and J lost 5, with 17 bases in between. This CDR3 contains 16 residues. DNA for the CDR3: TGTGCCAGCAGTGGGGTTGGAGGGATAGGTACCGGGGAGCTGTTTTTT. The encoded protein is CASSGVGGIGTGELFF. Full variable domain (missing parts from reference TRBV2 and TRBJ2-2): EPEVTQTPSHQVTQMGQEVILRCVPISNHLYFYWYRQILGQKVEFLVSFYNNEISEKSEIFDDQFSVERPDGSNFTLKIRSTKLEDSAMYFCASSGVGGIGTGELFFGEGSRLTVL.

This clonotype was picked up a small number of times. The chain has TRBV5-1 and TRBJ2-5, with a tentative D call TRBD2 (7 bases). This CDR3 is built from 13 residues. Deletions cut 3 bases from V and 4 bases from J, with 10 bases between. The germline V gene encodes CDR1 SGHRS and CDR2 YFSETQ. CDR3 loop: CASSWGGPETQYF. The CDR3 nucleotides are TGCGCCAGCAGCTGGGGGGGGCCAGAGACCCAGTACTTC.

With respect to this clonotype: An end of the junction differs from the germline gene, which may be a read error. The CDR3 region has the DNA TGCAGTGCTAGAGGGGACAGATCTAATGAAAAACTGATTTTT. Translating it yields CSARGDRSNEKLIF. V is TRBV20-1 and J is TRBJ1-4, with 7 bases matching TRBD1. This CDR3 spans 14 amino acids. Germline CDR1 and CDR2: DFQATT and SNEGSKA (reference sequence).

The rearrangement links TRBV7-2 to TRBJ2-1; TRBD2 matches at 7 bases. V shed 1 base and J 2 bases; nucleotides not matched to a gene: 8. In germline, CDR1 is SGHTA, CDR2 FQGNSA. The CDR3 is 17 residues long. The CDR3 loop is CASSLVWGGSTYNEQFF. Here the CDR3 DNA reads TGTGCCAGCAGCTTAGTATGGGGGGGTAGCACCTACAATGAGCAGTTCTTC.

J is TRBJ1-6 and V is TRBV27; D gene unclear. Germline V gives CDR1 MNHEY, CDR2 SMNVEV (reference sequence). With 1 base removed from V and 0 bases from J, the gap between germline ends came to 16 bases. The CDR3 sequence is 19 residues long. CDR3 sequence: CASSLYRRQESSYNSPLHF. The CDR3 coding sequence is TGTGCCAGCAGTTTATATCGGAGGCAGGAAAGCTCCTATAATTCACCCCTCCACTTT.

The genes are TRBV7-8 and TRBJ2-5; no clear D gene. Looked up from germline, CDR1 is SGHVS and CDR2 is FQNEAQ. The CDR3 length is 14 residues. V lost 4 bases and J 1 base, leaving 10 bases between the germline ends. Written as DNA, the CDR3 is TGTGCCAGCAGCTCACGACTGCTCCAAGAGACCCAGTACTTC. Protein product: CASSSRLLQETQYF.

V usage is TRBV27 and J usage is TRBJ2-3; TRBD2 agrees at 8 bases. V lost 2 bases to trimming and J lost 1 base; unmatched junction nucleotides: 5. The V gene's germline CDR1 is MNHEY and CDR2 SMNVEV (reference sequence). The CDR3 has 16 amino acids. The CDR3 sequence is CASSLISGVGTDTQYF. As DNA, the CDR3 is TGTGCCAGCAGTTTAATTAGCGGGGTGGGCACAGATACGCAGTATTTT.

This chain uses TRBV5-1 with TRBJ2-3, with D hard to call. Trimming removed 5 bases from V and 0 bases from J, with 10 bases in between. The CDR3 is 14 amino acids. Germline V gives CDR1 SGHRS, CDR2 YFSETQ. The CDR3 DNA is TGCGCCAGCAGGTTGAGAGACAGCACAGATACGCAGTATTTT. This codes for CASRLRDSTDTQYF. Full variable domain (outside the CDR3, taken from reference TRBV5-1 and TRBJ2-3): KAGVTQTPRYLIKTRGQQVTLSCSPISGHRSVSWYQQTPGQGLQFLFEYFSETQRNKGNFPGRFSGRQFSNSRSEMNVSTLELGDSALYLCASRLRDSTDTQYFGPGTRLTVL.

This chain connects TRBV7-2 to TRBJ2-3, with D uncertain. In germline, CDR1 is SGHTA, CDR2 FQGNSA. This CDR3 contains 15 residues. The V end was cut by 4 bases, the J end by 0 bases, with 11 bases between. In DNA form, the CDR3 reads TGTGCCAGCAGCTCCAGAGTAACTAGCACAGATACGCAGTATTTT. This gives the protein CASSSRVTSTDTQYF. The whole variable domain, remainder taken from reference TRBV7-2 and TRBJ2-3, is GAGVSQSPSNKVTEKGKDVELRCDPISGHTALYWYRQSLGQGLEFLIYFQGNSAPDKSGLPSDRFSAERTGGSVSTLTIQRTQQEDSAVYLCASSSRVTSTDTQYFGPGTRLTVL.

The chain has TRBV12-3 or TRBV12-4 and TRBJ2-7; either TRBD1 or TRBD2 may fit D (5 bases each). V shed 3 bases and J shed 6 bases, with 9 bases lying between them. The CDR3 consists of 12 residues. The DNA for the CDR3 is TGTGCCAGCAGTTTTATTGGGGGCGAGCAGTACTTC. Translating gives CASSFIGGEQYF.

This clonotype showed up just a few times. CDR3 in DNA: TGTGCCAGCAGCCCACCGGGACAGAATTATGGCTACACCTTC. Amino acid sequence: CASSPPGQNYGYTF. The chain combines TRBV9 with TRBJ1-2, with 7 bases fitting TRBD1. The J segment lost 5 bases and the V segment lost 4 bases, leaving 8 bases of the junction unmatched. The V gene's germline CDR1 is SGDLS and CDR2 YYNGEE. The CDR3 consists of 14 residues.

This clonotype was seen only a few times. This chain links TRBV29-1 with TRBJ1-1; D not certain. Trimming stripped 5 bases from V and 0 bases from J, with 16 bases between. The CDR3 spans 15 residues. Germline assignment: CDR1 SQVTM and CDR2 ANQGSEA. This chain's CDR3 is CSVFPGNSLNTEAFF. In DNA, the CDR3 is TGCAGCGTTTTCCCGGGGAACAGCCTGAACACTGAAGCTTTCTTT. The full variable domain, its missing parts supplied by reference TRBV29-1 and TRBJ1-1, is SAVISQKPSRDICQRGTSLTIQCQVDSQVTMMFWYRQQPGQSLTLIATANQGSEATYESGFVIDKFPISRPNLTFSTLTVSNMSPEDSSIYLCSVFPGNSLNTEAFFGQGTRLTVV.

A few counts support this clonotype. J is TRBJ2-7 and V is TRBV20-1, with 8 bases identical to TRBD1. Per the germline V gene, CDR1 is DFQATT and CDR2 is SNEGSKA (reference sequence). V dropped 6 bases and J dropped 1; count of bases not matched to a gene: 8. CDR3 size: 14 residues. Here the CDR3 DNA reads TGCAGTGCCCCCCCAACAGGGGGTTCCTACGAGCAGTACTTC. This encodes CSAPPTGGSYEQYF.

In its sample, this clonotype was seen many times. This chain connects TRBV25-1 to TRBJ1-1; D uncertain. With 3 bases removed from V and 0 bases from J, the gap between germline ends came to 5 bases. Per the germline V gene, CDR1 is MGHDK and CDR2 is SYGVNS. This CDR3 has 13 amino acids. The CDR3 is CASSDRVNTEAFF. The CDR3 DNA is TGTGCCAGCAGTGATAGGGTGAACACTGAAGCTTTCTTT.

The sample holds a few counts of this clonotype. The CDR3: CASSSGENTGELFF. The CDR3 DNA sequence: TGTGCCAGCAGCTCCGGCGAAAACACCGGGGAGCTGTTTTTT. The rearrangement links TRBV7-6 to TRBJ2-2; no clear D. CDR3 length equals 14 residues. Germline V gene data show CDR1 as SGHVS and CDR2 as FNYEAQ. Trimming pared 4 bases from V and 2 bases from J, leaving 8 bases between. Full variable domain (rest looked up from reference TRBV7-6 and TRBJ2-2): GAGVSQSPRYKVTKRGQDVALRCDPISGHVSLYWYRQALGQGPEFLTYFNYEAQQDKSGLPNDRFSAERPEGSISTLTIQRTEQRDSAMYRCASSSGENTGELFFGEGSRLTVL.

This rearrangement joins TRBV4-3 to TRBJ2-7; a possible D gene is TRBD1 (5 bases). CDR1 is LGHNA, CDR2 YSLEER, per germline. The CDR3 runs to 20 residues. Trimming took 0 bases from V and 0 from J, leaving 24 bases between them. The CDR3 bases are TGCGCCAGCAGCCAAGATTTTGTACCCCCGTACAGGCTTAGCTCCTACGAGCAGTACTTC. Residues: CASSQDFVPPYRLSSYEQYF.